The source of this T cell receptor beta chain is a study of cytomegalovirus exposure and HLA in healthy donors. This clone was detected only a few times. Its antigen is still unknown. A multiplex PCR was run with 60 Vbeta primers and 13 Jbeta primers. TCRdb keeps only in-frame clones here, not all; method: immunoSEQ multiplex PCR. Of around 190,000 clones detected, about 87% appear once; the ten largest clones hold under 2%. Study findings and constraints: A later analysis reported that several of the most significant clusters appeared to be linked to common viral pathogens, among them Epstein-Barr virus. Apart from CMV serostatus, no immune exposure information was available.

The sequence was collected from a woman between 18 and 30 years old in good health and CMV-seronegative. Sequences were obtained from PBMCs.

The CDR3 sequence: CASSIVAGAPYEQYF. Here the CDR3 DNA reads TGTGCCAGTAGTATAGTGGCGGGAGCCCCATACGAGCAGTACTTC. This chain uses TRBV19 with TRBJ2-7; 7 bases are shared with TRBD2. The CDR3 has 15 amino acids. Per the germline V gene, CDR1 is LNHDA and CDR2 is SQIVND (reference sequence). V shed 1 base, J shed 4 bases, and the junction held 7 bases outside the gene matches.